The 17 T cell receptor beta chains below all came from one sample that was sequenced in a study of control samples from healthy donors and cancer patients (dated by TCRdb to 2020 to 2021). The library was built by means of the immunoSEQ multiplex PCR assay. Sourced from immuneACCESS, this table was stored by TCRdb with only in-frame sequences that have V and J called. A share of the clones is absent; for the studies checked, an unresolved V gene accounts for under half, and the remainder has no known explanation. For this sample there are about 71,000 clones; around nine tenths appear just once. Under 20% of the sample lies in the top ten. Material for sequencing was PBMCs. The receptors were sampled from a man aged 55 to 70 with lung cancer.

This clone was found a few times. The chain is built from TRBV30 and TRBJ1-2; 8 nucleotides line up with TRBD1. Germline CDR1 is GTSNPN and CDR2 is SVGIG (reference sequence). The CDR3 runs to 14 residues. Trimming at V came to 4 bases and at J to 4 bases, leaving 8 bases not matched to a gene. In DNA form, the CDR3 reads TGTGCCTGGACCCGGACAGGGCCGTCCTATGGCTACACCTTC. It codes for CAWTRTGPSYGYTF.

This sequence joins TRBV25-1 and TRBJ2-7; TRBD1 or TRBD2 may be the D gene (5 bases each). This CDR3 comprises 11 residues. Germline CDR1 and CDR2: MGHDK and SYGVNS. V was pared by 8 bases and J by 6 bases, with 11 bases between. CDR3 loop: CASGTGREQYV. The CDR3 nucleotides read TGTGCCAGCGGGACGGGACGCGAGCAGTACGTC.

This clone was counted between two and nine times. V gene TRBV6-1 combines with J gene TRBJ1-3, with a possible D match to TRBD1 (6 bases). Trimming cost V 2 bases and J 0 bases, with 11 bases left between them. In germline, CDR1 is MNHNS, CDR2 SASEGT. This CDR3 region has 16 residues. The CDR3 region has the DNA TGTGCCAGCAGTGAATCTTACAGGGTCTCTGGAAACACCATATATTTT. Protein product: CASSESYRVSGNTIYF.

The CDR3 protein is CASSRGQGGATNEKLFF. CDR3 in DNA: TGTGCCAGCAGTCGCGGACAGGGTGGGGCGACTAATGAAAAACTGTTTTTT. The chain couples TRBV3-1 (or the pseudogene TRBV3-2) to TRBJ1-4; 8 nucleotides agree with TRBD1. The V and J ends lost 6 bases and 2 bases, in that order; junction bases with no gene match: 11. CDR1 is LGHDT, CDR2 YNNKEL, per germline (reference sequence). The CDR3 runs to 17 residues.

V is TRBV30 and J is TRBJ1-1; 7 bases match TRBD1. CDR1 is GTSNPN, CDR2 SVGIG, per germline (reference sequence). Trimming at V came to 0 bases and at J to 9 bases, leaving 4 bases not matched to a gene. The CDR3 has 12 amino acids. In DNA, the CDR3 is TGTGCCTGGAGTGTATTGGGACAGAAAGCTTTCTTT. Translated: CAWSVLGQKAFF. The full variable domain, its missing parts supplied by reference TRBV30 and TRBJ1-1, is SQTIHQWPATLVQPVGSPLSLECTVEGTSNPNLYWYRQAAGRGLQLLFYSVGIGQISSEVPQNLSASRPQDRQFILSSKKLLLSDSGFYLCAWSVLGQKAFFGQGTRLTVV.

This clone was detected once. V usage is TRBV30 and J usage is TRBJ1-4; D is possibly TRBD1 (5 bases). V was trimmed by 7 bases and J by 5 bases, leaving 11 bases between them. Germline V gene data show CDR1 as GTSNPN and CDR2 as SVGIG (reference sequence). The CDR3 is made up of 12 amino acids. The CDR3 sequence: CASGPLNEKLFF. The CDR3 DNA follows: TGTGCCTCGGGACCCCTAAATGAAAAACTGTTTTTT.

This clone appeared a single time. The chain recombines TRBV12-3 or TRBV12-4 with TRBJ2-7; 7 bases line up with TRBD1. V shed 5 bases and J 7 bases; nucleotides not matched to a gene: 8. The CDR3 is 13 residues long. The CDR3 here is CASSPTGAREQYV. In DNA form, the CDR3 reads TGTGCCAGCAGTCCTACAGGGGCGAGAGAGCAGTACGTC.

The chain carries TRBV6-5 and TRBJ2-4, with a tentative D call TRBD2 (5 bases). Germline V lookup: CDR1 MNHEY, CDR2 SVGAGI. The CDR3 has 12 amino acids. This chain's CDR3 is CVVRDSKNIQYF. The DNA of the CDR3 is TGTGTGGTTCGGGATTCCAAAAACATTCAGTACTTC.

This chain joins TRBV6-2 or TRBV6-3 and TRBJ1-2; D ambiguous. Trimming cost V 4 bases and J 4 bases, with 10 bases left between them. The germline gives CDR1 MNHEY, CDR2 SVGEGT. This CDR3 is 13 amino acids long. CDR3 amino acids: CASSSGRFYGYTF. In nucleotides, the CDR3 is TGTGCCAGCAGTTCTGGCAGATTCTATGGCTACACCTTC.

The chain couples TRBV19 to TRBJ1-6; D may be TRBD1 (5 bases). Trimming took 9 bases from V and 7 from J, leaving 19 bases between them. CDR1 and CDR2 (germline): LNHDA, SQIVND (reference sequence). The CDR3 spans 15 residues. The CDR3 DNA sequence: TGTGCCAGCCAACCGGTCCAGGGCGGCAATTCACCCCTCCACTTT. Amino acid sequence: CASQPVQGGNSPLHF. Variable domain in full (rest from reference TRBV19 and TRBJ1-6): DGGITQSPKYLFRKEGQNVTLSCEQNLNHDAMYWYRQDPGQGLRLIYYSQIVNDFQKGDIAEGYSVSREKKESFPLTVTSAQKNPTAFYLCASQPVQGGNSPLHFGNGTRLTVT.

Worth noting for this clone: Other DNA sequences from this sample encode an identical CDR3 as well. The chain uses TRBV5-1 and TRBJ2-6, with unresolved D. Trimming cost V 0 bases and J 1 base, with 5 bases left between them. This CDR3 has 15 amino acids. Germline loops: CDR1 SGHRS, CDR2 YFSETQ. The CDR3 protein is CASSLGASGANVLTF. The CDR3, as DNA: TGCGCCAGCAGCTTGGGAGCGTCTGGGGCCAACGTCCTGACTTTC.

The chain joins TRBV4-1 to TRBJ2-2; no definite D call. The V gene lost 3 bases and the J gene lost 4 bases, with 12 bases spanning the gap. Germline lookup yields CDR1 MGHRA and CDR2 YSYEKL. The CDR3 extends over 15 amino acids. The CDR3 DNA follows: TGCGCCAGCAGCCACCCATGGGCGAGCACCGGGGAGCTGTTTTTT. Translated, it gives CASSHPWASTGELFF.

The V call is TRBV5-1, the J call TRBJ2-5; tentatively, D is TRBD1 (5 bases). This CDR3 is built from 14 residues. V lost 0 bases and J 4 bases, leaving 10 bases between the germline ends. Germline V lookup: CDR1 SGHRS, CDR2 YFSETQ. In DNA, the CDR3 is TGCGCCAGCAGCTTGGAAGTCCAGGGAGAGACCCAGTACTTC. Residues: CASSLEVQGETQYF.

The chain couples TRBV30 to TRBJ2-2, with no clear D. Germline CDR1 and CDR2: GTSNPN and SVGIG (reference sequence). The CDR3 length is 11 residues. Trimming shortened V by 4 bases and J by 6 bases, and 6 bases separated the two germline ends. The CDR3 DNA follows: TGTGCCTGGACTCGCGCCGGGGAGCTGTTTTTT. This codes for CAWTRAGELFF.

The chain combines TRBV7-8 with TRBJ2-7; no clear D gene. The V gene lost 0 bases and the J gene lost 0 bases, with 12 bases spanning the gap. This CDR3 spans 16 amino acids. The germline CDR1 and CDR2 sequences are SGHVS and FQNEAQ. The CDR3 sequence: CASSLALRRSSYEQYF. Here the CDR3 DNA reads TGTGCCAGCAGCTTAGCACTTCGCCGGAGCTCCTACGAGCAGTACTTC.

The rearrangement joins TRBV15 to TRBJ2-1; 9 bases match TRBD2. V lost 1 base and J lost 4; bases outside the gene matches: 5. This CDR3 contains 16 residues. Germline-derived CDR1 and CDR2 are LNHNV and YYDKDF (reference sequence). In DNA, the CDR3 is TGTGCCACCAGCAGAGGGCTAGCGGGGCAATACAATGAGCAGTTCTTC. Residues: CATSRGLAGQYNEQFF. The entire variable domain, with the rest obtained from reference TRBV15 and TRBJ2-1, is as follows: DAMVIQNPRYQVTQFGKPVTLSCSQTLNHNVMYWYQQKSSQAPKLLFHYYDKDFNNEADTPDNFQSRRPNTSFCFLDIRSPGLGDTAMYLCATSRGLAGQYNEQFFGPGTRLTVL.

The genes are TRBV7-6 and TRBJ1-4, with 8 bases that match TRBD1. Trimming cost V 5 bases and J 8 bases; bases outside gene matches: 13. The length of the CDR3 is 16 residues. CDR1 and CDR2 from the germline V gene are SGHVS and FNYEAQ. As DNA, the CDR3 is TGTGCCAGCAGCGCCTGGGAGGCAGGGGGCGCGGAAAAACTGTTTTTT. Protein sequence: CASSAWEAGGAEKLFF. Complete variable domain (other parts from reference TRBV7-6 and TRBJ1-4): GAGVSQSPRYKVTKRGQDVALRCDPISGHVSLYWYRQALGQGPEFLTYFNYEAQQDKSGLPNDRFSAERPEGSISTLTIQRTEQRDSAMYRCASSAWEAGGAEKLFFGSGTQLSVL.